This entry lists 19 T cell receptor beta chains sequenced from one sample in a study of blood T cell repertoires in COVID-19. Some clones are missing from TCRdb's copy, which holds only in-frame ones; the method was immunoSEQ multiplex PCR. Of 80,000 to 100,000 clones listed, approximately 74% are singletons. The sequenced material came from peripheral blood. These receptors were collected from an older man with COVID-19, enrolled during active disease.

V and J are TRBV24-1 and TRBJ2-5, with D perhaps TRBD2 (6 bases). The CDR3 is 16 amino acids. V lost 0 bases and J 0 bases, leaving 10 bases between the germline ends. The germline gives CDR1 KGHDR, CDR2 SFDVKD. The CDR3 DNA follows: TGTGCCACCAGTGATTTGTCTCCTAGCGACCAAGAGACCCAGTACTTC. Amino acids: CATSDLSPSDQETQYF.

The chain recombines TRBV5-1 with TRBJ2-3; D gene uncertain. The CDR3 runs to 14 residues. Germline V gives CDR1 SGHRS, CDR2 YFSETQ. V was clipped by 4 bases and J by 2 bases, with 11 bases between them. In nucleotides, the CDR3 is TGCGCCAGCAGCGAGGCAGCTTACACAGATACGCAGTATTTT. Its protein is CASSEAAYTDTQYF.

This clone was recorded only once. CDR3 sequence reads: CASSVGWTENTGELFF. The CDR3 bases are TGTGCCAGCAGCGTAGGGTGGACAGAGAACACCGGGGAGCTGTTTTTT. This chain links TRBV9 with TRBJ2-2; tentative D call: TRBD1 (6 bases). The CDR3 has 16 amino acids. Per germline, CDR1 SGDLS and CDR2 YYNGEE. Trimming shortened V by 0 bases and J by 1 base, and 10 bases separated the two germline ends.

This chain links TRBV2 with TRBJ2-5; a weak D match, TRBD2 (5 bases). In germline, CDR1 is SNHLY, CDR2 FYNNEI. Trimming left V 7 bases short and J 4 bases short, with 10 bases between. This CDR3 has 12 amino acids. CDR3 region: CASNEGRETQYF. CDR3 nucleotide sequence: TGTGCCAGCAACGAGGGTCGAGAGACCCAGTACTTC.

A few counts support this clone. The rearrangement uses TRBV6-2 or TRBV6-3 and TRBJ2-3, with 13 bases fitting TRBD2. J lost 2 bases, V lost 7 bases, and 6 bases had no gene match. Germline V CDR1 and CDR2: MNHEY, SVGEGT. The CDR3 covers 16 residues. This CDR3 reads CASTPGLAGYTDTQYF. The DNA of the CDR3 is TGTGCCAGCACCCCGGGACTAGCGGGGTACACAGATACGCAGTATTTT.

The CDR3: CASRGPPPENIQYF. DNA of the CDR3: TGTGCCAGCCGAGGGCCCCCTCCAGAAAACATTCAGTACTTC. The chain recombines TRBV28 with TRBJ2-4, with D possibly matching TRBD2 (5 bases). V lost 8 bases and J lost 5, with 16 bases in between. CDR1 is MDHEN and CDR2 is SYDVKM in the germline V gene. The CDR3 sequence is 14 residues long.

CDR3 amino acids: CASSLTAPAGFGRATDTQYF. The CDR3 nucleotides are TGTGCCAGTAGTCTGACAGCCCCGGCGGGGTTTGGTCGCGCCACAGATACGCAGTATTTT. The V and J genes are TRBV19 and TRBJ2-3; D might be TRBD2 (6 bases). This CDR3 spans 20 amino acids. CDR1 LNHDA and CDR2 SQIVND come from the germline V gene (reference sequence). Trimming shortened V by 5 bases and J by 2 bases, and 29 bases separated the two germline ends.

V and J are TRBV2 and TRBJ2-7, with D tentatively TRBD2 (6 bases). The CDR3 is 13 residues long. Looked up from germline, CDR1 is SNHLY and CDR2 is FYNNEI. V was cut by 7 bases and J by 0 bases, with 10 bases left in between. The CDR3 protein is CASIRESSYEQYF. In nucleotides, the CDR3 is TGTGCCAGCATCCGGGAGAGCTCCTACGAGCAGTACTTC.

This rearrangement joins TRBV6-5 to TRBJ2-7; TRBD1 matches 8 bases. V was clipped by 0 bases and J by 0 bases; unmatched bases: 4. In germline, CDR1 is MNHEY, CDR2 SVGAGI. The CDR3 length is 16 residues. CDR3 sequence: CASSYSVQGASYEQYF. The CDR3 DNA reads TGTGCCAGCAGTTACTCGGTCCAGGGGGCCTCCTACGAGCAGTACTTC.

This clone has just one count. The V and J genes are TRBV9 and TRBJ2-7; maybe TRBD2 (6 bases). The V end was cut by 0 bases, the J end by 7 bases, with 20 bases between. This CDR3 region has 16 residues. From germline, CDR1 is SGDLS and CDR2 YYNGEE. The CDR3 sequence: CASSVDGTRFGEEQYF. CDR3 bases: TGTGCCAGCAGCGTAGACGGGACTCGCTTCGGGGAAGAGCAGTACTTC.

In its sample, this clone was seen a few times. This rearrangement joins TRBV10-3 to TRBJ1-1; 11 bases line up with TRBD1. CDR3 length: 12 residues. J was trimmed by 4 bases and V by 10 bases; bases with no gene match: 2. Germline values: CDR1 ENHRY, CDR2 SYGVKD. The CDR3 DNA follows: TGTGCCAATGGACAGGGGGCCACTGAAGCTTTCTTT. It specifies CANGQGATEAFF.

The V gene is TRBV11-3, the J gene TRBJ2-7, with TRBD2 matching 8 bases. The CDR3 sequence is 16 residues long. Germline CDR1 is SGHNT and CDR2 is YENEEA. The V gene end was trimmed by 1 base and the J gene end by 3 bases; junction bases not matched to a gene: 8. The CDR3: CASSLARGETGYEQYF. CDR3 coding DNA: TGTGCCAGCAGCTTAGCGCGGGGGGAGACAGGCTACGAGCAGTACTTC. The variable domain in full, with the rest retrieved from reference TRBV11-3 and TRBJ2-7, is EAGVVQSPRYKIIEKKQPVAFWCNPISGHNTLYWYLQNLGQGPELLIRYENEEAVDDSQLPKDRFSAERLKGVDSTLKIQPAELGDSAVYLCASSLARGETGYEQYFGPGTRLTVT.

The genes are TRBV29-1 and TRBJ1-2; TRBD1 matches at 7 bases. The CDR3 length is 14 residues. Trimming took 6 bases from V and 7 from J; bases not matched to a gene: 14. Germline V gene lookup returns CDR1 SQVTM and CDR2 ANQGSEA. The CDR3, as DNA: TGCAGCGTCGGACAGGTCACTGGAGTAGGTGGCTACACCTTC. As protein: CSVGQVTGVGGYTF. Full variable domain (missing parts from reference TRBV29-1 and TRBJ1-2): SAVISQKPSRDICQRGTSLTIQCQVDSQVTMMFWYRQQPGQSLTLIATANQGSEATYESGFVIDKFPISRPNLTFSTLTVSNMSPEDSSIYLCSVGQVTGVGGYTFGSGTRLTVV.

This sequence joins TRBV4-3 and TRBJ2-1; TRBD2 matches 7 bases. V dropped 0 bases and J dropped 9; count of bases not matched to a gene: 11. Germline values: CDR1 LGHNA, CDR2 YSLEER. The CDR3 runs to 16 residues. The CDR3 DNA follows: TGCGCCAGCAGCCAAGAGCGGACTAGTGGGATCGGTGAGCAGTTCTTC. It specifies CASSQERTSGIGEQFF.

The chain employs TRBV6-5 and TRBJ1-5; D is possibly TRBD1 (6 bases). V was clipped by 6 bases and J by 3 bases, with 9 bases between them. The CDR3 loop spans 13 amino acids. The germline CDR1 and CDR2 sequences are MNHEY and SVGAGI. The CDR3 loop is CASSDRNNQPQHF. CDR3 coding DNA: TGTGCCAGCAGCGACAGGAACAATCAGCCCCAGCATTTT.

By share, this clone counts as medium-sized. The chain carries TRBV7-3 and TRBJ2-6; no definite D call. CDR1 and CDR2 (germline): SGHTA, FQGTGA. The CDR3 length is 14 residues. Trimming cost V 5 bases and J 0 bases, with 5 bases left between them. CDR3 loop: CASSQISGANVLTF. The CDR3 bases are TGTGCCAGCAGCCAGATCTCTGGGGCCAACGTCCTGACTTTC.

This chain links TRBV6-6 with TRBJ2-3, with 9 bases matching TRBD2. The CDR3 runs to 18 residues. J was trimmed by 6 bases and V by 5 bases; bases with no gene match: 18. Germline V gene sequence: CDR1 MNHNY, CDR2 SVGAGI (reference sequence). The CDR3 spells CASSPFRGASGMFDTQYF. The CDR3 DNA is TGTGCCAGCAGTCCGTTCAGGGGAGCTAGCGGGATGTTCGATACGCAGTATTTT.

This chain links TRBV28 with TRBJ2-5, with TRBD1 identical over 9 bases. The CDR3 sequence is 15 residues long. J gave up 9 bases and V 4 bases, and 12 bases lay outside the gene matches. In germline, CDR1 is MDHEN, CDR2 SYDVKM. In DNA form, the CDR3 reads TGTGCCAGCAGTTCTACCGGGACAGGGACGGGGGCCCAGTACTTC. This gives the protein CASSSTGTGTGAQYF.

This sequence joins TRBV19 and TRBJ1-2, with D possibly being TRBD1 (6 bases). The CDR3 has 17 residues. Trimming removed 5 bases from V and 1 base from J, with 20 bases in between. The V gene's germline CDR1 is LNHDA and CDR2 SQIVND (reference sequence). The CDR3 spells CASSPSAQGFINYGYTF. The CDR3 nucleotides read TGTGCCAGTAGTCCGTCAGCCCAGGGGTTTATTAACTATGGCTACACCTTC.